The clone carrying this T cell receptor (beta chain) appeared a few times. Clinical symptoms, serum thyroxine, TRAb, thyroid ultrasound and orbital computed tomography formed the basis of diagnosis. The sample belongs to a study of Graves' ophthalmopathy and Graves' hyperthyroidism. Trimming removed 2 bases from V and 6 bases from J, with 3 bases in between. Germline V gene lookup returns CDR1 MGHDK and CDR2 SYGVNS. The CDR3 sequence is 11 residues long. RNA served as the template for amplifying TCR beta CDR3 regions. An initial RT-PCR round employing HTBI primers preceded a second-round multiplex PCR. TCRdb reanalysed the multiplex PCR reads using MiXCR and keeps one entry per CDR3 protein. Of about 700,000 distinct CDR3 sequences listed, roughly 41% are singletons.

The rearrangement links TRBV25-1 to TRBJ2-3; D uncertain. The clonotype originates from an adult man with Graves' ophthalmopathy. Sequences were obtained from peripheral blood. CDR3 amino acids: CASSEVDTQYF. The CDR3 DNA follows: TGTGCCAGCAGTGAAGTGGATACGCAGTATTTT.